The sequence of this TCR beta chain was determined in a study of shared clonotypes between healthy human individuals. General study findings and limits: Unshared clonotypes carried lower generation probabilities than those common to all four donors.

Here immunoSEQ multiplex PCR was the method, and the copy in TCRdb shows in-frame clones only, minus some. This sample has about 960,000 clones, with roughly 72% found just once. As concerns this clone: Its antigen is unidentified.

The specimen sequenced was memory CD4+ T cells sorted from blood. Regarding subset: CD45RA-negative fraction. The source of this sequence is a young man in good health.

The CDR3, as DNA: TGTGCCAGTAGTATGGGAGACAGCAATCAGCCCCAGCATTTT. As protein: CASSMGDSNQPQHF. The V call is TRBV19, the J call TRBJ1-5, with D hard to call. In germline, CDR1 is LNHDA, CDR2 SQIVND (reference sequence). Trimming took off 3 bases at V and 1 base at J, with 7 bases between the two ends. This CDR3 has 14 residues.